This TCR beta chain was identified during a study of HIV-infected patients and healthy controls (dated by TCRdb to 2014 to 2015). Receptors were amplified or captured by 5' RACE. TCRdb names Illumina MiSeq as the instrument used. The raw public data were reprocessed by TCRdb itself: fastp quality trimming at Q25, MiXCR clonotype calling, in-frame beta chains only. Identical CDR3 proteins give one entry, which carries the most common genes and DNA. This sample lists some 20,000 distinct CDR3 sequences; less than 20% were detected once. The biggest ten clones account for around 35% of the sample. Concerning this clonotype: No antigen is known for it. No quality values exist for individual bases; no much larger clone is one base distant.

Trimmed from V: 11 bases; trimmed from J: 8 bases; junction bases lacking a gene match: 14. Taken from the germline V gene, the CDR1 and CDR2 loops are MDHEN and SYDVKM. The CDR3 covers 15 residues, taking in both the cysteine and the phenylalanine. The DNA shown is the 45-base CDR3, in frame from base 1. This clonotype was sampled from a human donor in good health. The sample consisted of CD8+ T cells from blood. The V and J segments used are TRBV28 and TRBJ2-1, and 11 junction bases match TRBD2. In nucleotide form, the sequence is TGTGCCGTACATGAGGAGGGACTAGCGGCGCATGAGCAGTTCTTC. It specifies CAVHEEGLAAHEQFF.